These T cell receptor beta chains were read from a single sample in a study of blood T cell repertoires in COVID-19. Clones were sequenced by immunoSEQ multiplex PCR, and TCRdb holds only the in-frame ones, with some missing. The sample contains some 260,000 clones, around 80% of which appear only once. Sequencing was done on a sample of PBMCs or T cells enriched from blood (not recorded which). The source of these receptors is a man aged 25-45 years with acute COVID-19. Each CDR3 is given with its conserved first and last residue. A D gene is named only where the DNA matches it firmly. The size field is filled for only some rows; it gives once, few, many or a size class.

TRBD1,TRBV2,TRBJ1-4,once,16,CASSELSGGRGEKLFF,TGTGCCAGCAGTGAACTATCAGGGGGGCGTGGTGAAAAACTGTTTTTT
TRBD2,TRBV5-4,TRBJ2-1,-,15,CASSAPGGLNNEQFF,TGTGCCAGCAGCGCGCCGGGGGGGCTCAACAATGAGCAGTTCTTC
TRBD1,TRBV5-4,TRBJ1-1,few,15,CASSPGQVMNTEAFF,TGTGCCAGCAGCCCCGGACAGGTGATGAACACTGAAGCTTTCTTT
TRBD1,TRBV29-1,TRBJ1-2,-,13,CSAPGQGALGYTF,TGCAGCGCCCCGGGACAGGGGGCACTTGGCTACACCTTC
TRBD1,TRBV11-2,TRBJ1-1,-,19,CASSLGLRFAGGSNTEAFF,TGTGCCAGCAGCTTAGGGTTGCGCTTCGCAGGGGGGTCGAACACTGAAGCTTTCTTT
-,TRBV10-3,TRBJ1-1,-,12,CAISDTGDEAFF,TGTGCCATTTCCGATACAGGCGATGAAGCTTTCTTT
-,TRBV2,TRBJ2-3,once,12,CASSEGSVTQYF,TGTGCCAGCAGTGAAGGTAGCGTTACGCAGTATTTT
-,TRBV30,TRBJ1-3,-,14,CAWTVGGTGSTIYF,TGTGCCTGGACCGTCGGGGGGACGGGTAGCACCATATATTTT
TRBD1,TRBV4-1,TRBJ1-6,-,17,CASSQGRIDRGNSPLHF,TGCGCCAGCAGCCAAGGTCGTATAGACAGGGGGAATTCACCCCTCCACTTT
-,TRBV5-8,TRBJ2-5,once,14,CASSLLPRRETQYF,TGTGCCAGCAGCTTGCTCCCCCGCAGGGAGACCCAGTACTTC
-,TRBV7-3,TRBJ1-1,-,15,CASSLSTGGNTEAFF,TGTGCCAGCAGCTTATCGACAGGAGGGAACACTGAAGCTTTCTTT
-,TRBV7-2,TRBJ1-5,-,16,CASSLGGSYSNQPQHF,TGTGCCAGCAGTTTGGGGGGAAGTTATAGCAATCAGCCCCAGCATTTT
TRBD1,TRBV27,TRBJ1-2,-,16,CASSRRTGRGNYGYTF,TGTGCCAGCAGCCGCCGAACTGGCAGGGGGAACTATGGCTACACCTTC
TRBD1,TRBV19,TRBJ1-4,-,15,CASSLRTGRNEKLFF,TGTGCCAGTAGCCTGCGGACAGGACGTAATGAAAAACTGTTTTTT
-,TRBV6-2/TRBV6-3,TRBJ2-2,-,15,CASSYKRSNTGELFF,TGTGCCAGCAGTTACAAGCGGTCTAACACCGGGGAGCTGTTTTTT
TRBD2,TRBV4-2,TRBJ2-1,once,17,CASSQEVAGAIYNEQFF,TGTGCCAGCAGCCAAGAAGTGGCGGGAGCGATTTACAATGAGCAGTTCTTC
TRBD1,TRBV7-2,TRBJ2-3,-,15,CASSARQGGADTQYF,TGTGCCAGCAGCGCACGACAGGGGGGCGCAGATACGCAGTATTTT
-,TRBV20-1,TRBJ2-3,-,14,CSASKGEVTDTQYF,TGCAGTGCTAGTAAGGGGGAAGTAACAGATACGCAGTATTTT
-,TRBV2,TRBJ2-5,-,14,CASSELLTEETQYF,TGTGCCAGCAGTGAACTTTTGACAGAAGAGACCCAGTACTTC
TRBD1,TRBV2,TRBJ2-3,-,14,CASSDGTGKGTQYF,TGTGCCAGCAGTGATGGGACAGGGAAAGGTACGCAGTATTTT
TRBD1,TRBV5-5,TRBJ1-3,-,16,CASSLGGTASGNTIYF,TGTGCCAGCAGCTTGGGCGGGACAGCCTCTGGAAACACCATATATTTT
TRBD1,TRBV18,TRBJ1-1,-,18,CASSVGTGGRGGRNEAFF,TGTGCCAGCTCGGTGGGGACAGGGGGCCGAGGGGGTCGAAACGAAGCTTTCTTT
TRBD1,TRBV5-1,TRBJ2-3,-,16,CASSFGQGVSTDTQYF,TGTGCCAGCAGCTTTGGGCAGGGGGTATCCACAGATACGCAGTATTTT
-,TRBV2,TRBJ2-3,-,14,CASSAGQGWNTQYF,TGTGCCAGCAGTGCCGGGCAGGGGTGGAATACGCAGTATTTT
TRBD2,TRBV7-6,TRBJ2-3,-,18,CASSLGLAGVWGTDTQYF,TGTGCCAGCAGCTTAGGTCTAGCGGGGGTCTGGGGGACAGATACGCAGTATTTT